The source of this TCR beta chain is a study of blood T cell repertoires in COVID-19. The CDR3 covers 16 residues. CDR1 is SEHNR, CDR2 FQNEAQ, per germline (reference sequence). V lost 2 bases and J lost 0, with 13 bases in between. Here immunoSEQ multiplex PCR was the method, and the copy in TCRdb shows in-frame clones only, minus some. The data hold 140,000 to 150,000 clones, with roughly 89% observed a single time. This TCR was recovered from a middle-aged man who had recovered from COVID-19. Source material: PBMCs or T cells enriched from blood (not recorded which). The chain links TRBV7-9 to TRBJ1-1; TRBD1 might be the D (6 bases). CDR3 DNA: TGTGCCAGCAGCTTAAAACAGGGAGTTATGAACACTGAAGCTTTCTTT. It is translated as CASSLKQGVMNTEAFF.